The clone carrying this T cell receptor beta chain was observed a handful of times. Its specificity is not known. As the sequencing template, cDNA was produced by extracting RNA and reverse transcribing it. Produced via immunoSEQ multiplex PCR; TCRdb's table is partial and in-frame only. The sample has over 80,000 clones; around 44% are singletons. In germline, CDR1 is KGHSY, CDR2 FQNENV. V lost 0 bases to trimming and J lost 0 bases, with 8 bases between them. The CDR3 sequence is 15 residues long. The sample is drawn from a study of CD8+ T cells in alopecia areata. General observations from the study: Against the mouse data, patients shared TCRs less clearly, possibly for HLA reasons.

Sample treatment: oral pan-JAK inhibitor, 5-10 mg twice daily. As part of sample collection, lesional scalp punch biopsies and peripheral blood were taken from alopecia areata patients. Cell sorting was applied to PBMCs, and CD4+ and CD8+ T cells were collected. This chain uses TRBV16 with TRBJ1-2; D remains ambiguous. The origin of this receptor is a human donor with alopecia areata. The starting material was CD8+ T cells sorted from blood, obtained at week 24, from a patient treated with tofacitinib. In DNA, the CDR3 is TGTGCCAGCAGCCAATCGTATGGAGCTAACTATGGCTACACCTTC. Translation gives CASSQSYGANYGYTF.